This is a list of T cell receptor beta chains from one sample in a study of blood T cell repertoires in COVID-19. This table comes from immunoSEQ multiplex PCR, and its TCRdb copy is limited to in-frame clones, with some not included. The table shows nearly 80,000 clones, with about 93% occurring only once. Source material: peripheral blood. Receptors were obtained from a woman of 80 years or more with acute or convalescent COVID-19. CDR3s include the opening cysteine and the closing phenylalanine or tryptophan. A D gene is named only where the DNA matches it firmly. Part of the rows lack a size; the others show once, few, many or a class for expanded clones.

j_call d_call v_call clone_size cdr3_aa cdr3_nt
TRBJ2-1 TRBD2 TRBV29-1 - CSVWSSGFYNEQFF TGCAGCGTTTGGTCTAGCGGATTTTACAATGAGCAGTTCTTC
TRBJ2-3 TRBD2 TRBV4-1 - CASSQEAGDPDTQYF TGCGCCAGCAGCCAAGAGGCGGGAGACCCAGATACGCAGTATTTT
TRBJ1-1 - TRBV7-9 - CASSQGTTNTEAFF TGTGCCAGCAGCCAAGGGACAACGAACACTGAAGCTTTCTTT
TRBJ1-2 TRBD1 TRBV7-2 - CASSQMAGGIHGYTF TGTGCCAGCAGCCAAATGGCAGGGGGAATCCATGGCTACACCTTC
TRBJ2-3 TRBD2 TRBV7-3 - CASSPAGVSTDTQYF TGTGCCAGCAGCCCAGCGGGAGTCAGCACAGATACGCAGTATTTT
TRBJ1-2 - TRBV19 - CASSIVGGTGYGYTF TGTGCCAGTAGTATTGTAGGGGGAACCGGCTATGGCTACACCTTC
TRBJ2-7 - TRBV27 - CASSTRTSYEQYF TGTGCCAGCAGTACCCGGACTTCCTACGAGCAGTACTTC
TRBJ2-7 TRBD1 TRBV2 - CATGRDRTYEQYF TGTGCCACTGGGCGGGACAGGACCTACGAGCAGTACTTC
TRBJ2-1 TRBD2 TRBV3-1/TRBV3-2 - CASSQGGGGGTYNEQFF TGTGCCAGCAGCCAAGGCGGAGGCGGGGGAACTTACAATGAGCAGTTCTTC
TRBJ2-3 TRBD2 TRBV29-1 once CSVGEGFWGTDTQYF TGCAGCGTTGGGGAGGGGTTTTGGGGCACAGATACGCAGTATTTT
TRBJ2-3 TRBD2 TRBV27 once CASNLLAGGRTDTQYF TGTGCCAGCAACCTACTAGCGGGGGGGCGCACAGATACGCAGTATTTT
TRBJ1-4 TRBD1 TRBV5-1 - CASKGLDRGNEKLFF TGCGCCAGCAAGGGTCTCGACAGGGGTAATGAAAAACTGTTTTTT
TRBJ2-3 - TRBV6-2/TRBV6-3 - CASSHIVDTQYF TGTGCCAGCAGTCACATCGTGGATACGCAGTATTTT
TRBJ1-5 - TRBV2 - CASSEVVGGQPQHF TGTGCCAGCAGTGAAGTTGTAGGGGGTCAGCCCCAGCATTTT
TRBJ2-3 - TRBV18 - CASSPGLGSTDTQYF TGTGCCAGCTCACCCGGTTTGGGCAGCACAGATACGCAGTATTTT
TRBJ1-2 TRBD1 TRBV5-5 - CASSLADRGVYGYTF TGTGCCAGCAGCTTGGCGGACAGGGGAGTTTATGGCTACACCTTC
TRBJ2-3 - TRBV3-1/TRBV3-2 - CASSPRQIPQYF TGTGCCAGCAGCCCACGACAGATACCGCAGTATTTT
TRBJ1-1 - TRBV13 - CASSLIITPQENTEAFF TGTGCCAGCAGCTTAATTATCACCCCACAGGAGAACACTGAAGCTTTCTTT
TRBJ2-7 TRBD2 TRBV19 - CASSPAGLAGGYEQYF TGTGCCAGTAGTCCAGCAGGACTAGCGGGAGGCTACGAGCAGTACTTC
TRBJ1-1 - TRBV11-1 - CASSSRQYHTEAFF TGTGCCAGCAGCTCACGACAGTACCATACTGAAGCTTTCTTT
TRBJ2-1 - TRBV7-2 once CASSLGRRGEQFF TGTGCCAGCAGCTTGGGCAGACGTGGTGAGCAGTTCTTC
TRBJ1-1 - TRBV11-2 - CASSLVRLGEAFF TGTGCCAGCAGCTTAGTACGGCTAGGTGAAGCTTTCTTT
TRBJ2-2 TRBD1 TRBV19 - CASSIRPGQGWIGELFF TGTGCCAGTAGTATACGACCGGGACAGGGGTGGATCGGGGAGCTGTTTTTT
TRBJ2-3 - TRBV5-1 - CASSLGSYTDTQYF TGCGCCAGCAGCTTGGGGAGCTACACAGATACGCAGTATTTT
TRBJ2-7 - TRBV6-2/TRBV6-3 - CASSYQPRHPRYDEQYF TGTGCCAGCAGTTACCAGCCCCGACACCCACGTTATGACGAGCAGTACTTC
TRBJ2-2 - TRBV6-5 - CASSYGLADGLFF TGTGCCAGCAGTTATGGGCTAGCCGACGGGCTGTTTTTT
TRBJ2-5 - TRBV5-1 - CASSLAVETQYF TGCGCCAGCAGCTTGGCCGTAGAGACCCAGTACTTC
TRBJ1-2 TRBD1 TRBV12-3/TRBV12-4 once CASSLVGQDGYTF TGTGCCAGCAGTTTAGTAGGACAGGATGGCTACACCTTC
TRBJ1-2 - TRBV7-9 - CASSLDRGRSYTF TGTGCCAGCAGCTTAGATAGGGGAAGAAGCTACACCTTC
TRBJ2-7 - TRBV20-1 few CSAPQGSGQYF TGCAGTGCTCCACAGGGATCCGGGCAGTACTTC
TRBJ2-1 TRBD2 TRBV15 - CATSRDSGGHGEQFF TGTGCCACCAGCAGAGATAGCGGGGGGCATGGTGAGCAGTTCTTC
TRBJ1-5 - TRBV19 - CASTPARNANQPQHF TGTGCCAGTACTCCCGCCAGGAACGCCAATCAGCCCCAGCATTTT
TRBJ1-2 - TRBV2 few CASHYDGYTF TGTGCCAGCCACTACGATGGCTACACCTTC
TRBJ2-1 - TRBV10-3 - CAYGLGRGNEQFF TGTGCTTACGGCCTCGGGAGAGGTAATGAGCAGTTCTTC
TRBJ1-6 - TRBV19 few CASSMTNSPLHF TGTGCCAGTAGTATGACAAATTCACCCCTCCACTTT
TRBJ2-7 TRBD1 TRBV18 - CASSQTGGYEQYF TGTGCCAGCTCGCAAACAGGGGGCTACGAGCAGTACTTC
TRBJ2-3 TRBD2 TRBV4-1 - CASSQGLAGQTDTQYF TGCGCCAGCAGCCAAGGACTAGCGGGTCAGACAGATACGCAGTATTTT
TRBJ1-2 TRBD1 TRBV6-1 - CASSDRTGNYGYTF TGTGCCAGCAGTGATCGGACAGGGAACTATGGCTACACCTTC
TRBJ2-2 TRBD1 TRBV6-5 - CASSSPGQVSGGELFF TGTGCCAGCAGTTCACCGGGACAGGTGTCCGGCGGGGAGCTGTTTTTT
TRBJ2-2 TRBD2 TRBV9 - CASSVGALAGGLTGELFF TGTGCCAGCAGCGTAGGTGCTCTAGCGGGAGGGCTCACCGGGGAGCTGTTTTTT
TRBJ2-3 TRBD2 TRBV3-1/TRBV3-2 - CASSQASGGADTQYF TGTGCCAGCAGCCAAGCTTCCGGGGGGGCAGATACGCAGTATTTT
TRBJ1-2 - TRBV6-5 - CASSYPAPNYGYTF TGTGCCAGCAGTTACCCTGCGCCTAACTATGGCTACACCTTC
TRBJ2-3 TRBD1 TRBV29-1 - CSVELVGRGSDTQYF TGCAGCGTTGAATTAGTCGGCAGGGGGTCAGATACGCAGTATTTT
TRBJ1-3 - TRBV7-2 - CASSLGTAGNTIYF TGTGCCAGCAGCTTAGGTACAGCTGGAAACACCATATATTTT
TRBJ2-1 TRBD2 TRBV7-9 - CASSPFGTSGPKQFF TGTGCCAGCAGCCCATTCGGGACTAGCGGGCCGAAGCAGTTCTTC
TRBJ2-4 TRBD2 TRBV5-1 - CASSAGRGDGAKNIQYF TGCGCCAGCAGCGCCGGTCGGGGGGACGGGGCCAAAAACATTCAGTACTTC
TRBJ1-2 TRBD1 TRBV11-2 - CASSRQGTGSYGYTF TGTGCCAGCAGCCGACAGGGGACGGGGTCCTATGGCTACACCTTC
TRBJ1-2 - TRBV9 - CASSVESGVPNSYGYTF TGTGCCAGCAGCGTAGAATCAGGGGTCCCTAATAGCTATGGCTACACCTTC
TRBJ2-3 - TRBV18 - CASSPQSADTQYF TGTGCCAGCTCACCTCAGTCCGCAGATACGCAGTATTTT
TRBJ1-2 TRBD1 TRBV7-8 once CASSPLGQAVYGYTF TGTGCCAGCAGCCCCCTTGGACAGGCGGTCTATGGCTACACCTTC
TRBJ1-2 - TRBV5-4 - CASSLAGTDGYTF TGTGCCAGCAGCTTGGCGGGGACTGACGGCTACACCTTC
TRBJ2-3 TRBD1 TRBV18 - CASSGQVASTDTQYF TGTGCCAGCTCAGGACAGGTAGCTAGCACAGATACGCAGTATTTT
TRBJ1-2 TRBD1 TRBV7-9 - CASSLMGQGNGYTF TGTGCCAGCAGCTTAATGGGACAGGGGAATGGCTACACCTTC
TRBJ2-2 - TRBV5-1 - CASSRLLNTGELFF TGCGCCAGCAGCCGCCTACTTAACACCGGGGAGCTGTTTTTT
TRBJ2-1 TRBD2 TRBV20-1 - CSAGDSGRVDNEQFF TGCAGTGCTGGTGATAGCGGGAGAGTAGACAATGAGCAGTTCTTC
TRBJ2-2 TRBD2 TRBV5-4 - CASSFGLAGGPSTGELFF TGTGCCAGCAGCTTCGGACTAGCGGGAGGGCCAAGCACCGGGGAGCTGTTTTTT
TRBJ2-1 TRBD2 TRBV6-4 - CASSPGGGPYNEQFF TGTGCCAGCAGCCCGGGGGGAGGGCCCTACAATGAGCAGTTCTTC
TRBJ2-1 - TRBV11-3 - CASSLLSSGNNEQFF TGTGCCAGCAGCTTACTTAGTAGCGGAAACAATGAGCAGTTCTTC
TRBJ2-7 - TRBV5-5 few CASSFTGYEQYF TGTGCCAGCAGCTTCACAGGGTACGAGCAGTACTTC